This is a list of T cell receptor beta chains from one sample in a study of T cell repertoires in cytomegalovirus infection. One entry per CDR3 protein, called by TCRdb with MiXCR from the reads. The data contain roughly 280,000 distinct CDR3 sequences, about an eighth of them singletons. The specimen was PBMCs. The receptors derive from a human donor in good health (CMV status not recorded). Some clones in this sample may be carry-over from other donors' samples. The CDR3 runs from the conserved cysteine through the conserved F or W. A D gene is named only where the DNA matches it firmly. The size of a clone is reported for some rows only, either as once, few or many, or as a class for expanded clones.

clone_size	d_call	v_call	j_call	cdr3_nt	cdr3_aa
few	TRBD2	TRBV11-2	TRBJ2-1	TGTGCCAGCAGCGTCCACTCCGGGACTAAAGACAATGAGCAGTTCTTC	CASSVHSGTKDNEQFF
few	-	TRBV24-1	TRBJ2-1	TGTGCCACCAGTGATAGATCGCGGGGCAATGAGCAGTTCTTC	CATSDRSRGNEQFF
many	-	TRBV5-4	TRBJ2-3	TGTGCCAGCAGCTTGGGCGGCGGCCCAACAGATACGCAGTATTTT	CASSLGGGPTDTQYF
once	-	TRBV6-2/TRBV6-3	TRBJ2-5	TGTGCCAGCAGCGTAGGGGGGAACCAAGAGACCCAGTACTTC	CASSVGGNQETQYF
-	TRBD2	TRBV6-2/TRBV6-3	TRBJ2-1	TGTGCCAGCCGTACCCGCGGGGGGCTCTCCTACAATGAGCAGTTCTTC	CASRTRGGLSYNEQFF
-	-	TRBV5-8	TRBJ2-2	TGTGCCAGCAGCTCGTGGGGGTCCCCCAACACCGGGGAGCTGTTTTTT	CASSSWGSPNTGELFF
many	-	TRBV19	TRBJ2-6	TGTGCCAGTAGTATGCGGAACTCTGGGGCCAACGTCCTGACTTTC	CASSMRNSGANVLTF
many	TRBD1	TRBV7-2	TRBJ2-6	TGTGCCAGCAGCACGTCAGGGGGCGCTGGGGCCAACGTCCTGACTTTC	CASSTSGGAGANVLTF
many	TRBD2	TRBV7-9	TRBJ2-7	TGTGCCAGCAGCGCCGGGGGGACCGCCTACGAGCAGTACTTC	CASSAGGTAYEQYF
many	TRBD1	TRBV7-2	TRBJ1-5	TGTGCCAGCAGCCCCTCGACAGGGTCGCAGCCCCAGCATTTT	CASSPSTGSQPQHF
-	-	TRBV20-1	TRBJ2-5	TGCAGTGCTAGAATAAACGGGGAGACCCAGTACTTC	CSARINGETQYF
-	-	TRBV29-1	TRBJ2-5	TGCAGCGTTGAACCCCGGGGATCCAGGGAGACCCAGTACTTC	CSVEPRGSRETQYF
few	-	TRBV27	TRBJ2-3	TGTGCCAGCAGTTTATCGGTGCTTCGCACAGATACGCAGTATTTT	CASSLSVLRTDTQYF
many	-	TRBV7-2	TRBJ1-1	TGTGCCAGCAGTCTCAGACAGAACACTGAAGCTTTCTTT	CASSLRQNTEAFF
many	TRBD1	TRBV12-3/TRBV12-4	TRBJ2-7	TGTGCCAGCAGCCTGGGACAGGGAGGCTCCTACGAGCAGTACTTC	CASSLGQGGSYEQYF
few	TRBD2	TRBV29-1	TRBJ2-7	TGCAGCGTTGCTAGCGGGAGTCTCTACGAGCAGTACTTC	CSVASGSLYEQYF
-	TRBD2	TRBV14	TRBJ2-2	TGTGCCAGCAGCCTTCGACTAGCGGGAGTTCTAGCCGGGGAGCTGTTTTTT	CASSLRLAGVLAGELFF
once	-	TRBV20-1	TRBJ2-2	TGCAGTGCTCCCCAGGGCACTCCCACCGGGGAGCTGGTTTTT	CSAPQGTPTGELVF
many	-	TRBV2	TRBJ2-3	TGTGCCAGCAGCGGTCCCTCCTGGGATACGCAGTATTTT	CASSGPSWDTQYF
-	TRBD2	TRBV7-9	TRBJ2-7	TGTGCCAGCAGCTCCGGTAGCGGGGTCTCCTACGAGCAGTACTTC	CASSSGSGVSYEQYF
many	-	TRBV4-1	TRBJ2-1	TGCGCCAGCAGCCAAGATTGGGGCCTTAACAATGAGCAGTTCTTC	CASSQDWGLNNEQFF
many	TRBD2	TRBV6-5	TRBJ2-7	TGTGCCAGCAGTCGGCCTATAGCGGGCCTTTCCTCCTACGAGCAGTACTTC	CASSRPIAGLSSYEQYF
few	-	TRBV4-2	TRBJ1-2	TGTGCCAGCAGTTTTGGGACCATCAACCTTAACTATGGCTACACCTTC	CASSFGTINLNYGYTF
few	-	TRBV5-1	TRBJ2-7	TGCGCCAGCAGCCCGGACTCGGGTGGTATGCCCTACGAGCAGTACTTC	CASSPDSGGMPYEQYF
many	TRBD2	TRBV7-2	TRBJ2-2	TGTGCCAGCAGTTCACGACTAGCGGGGGGGCCGGTCGGGGAGCTGTTTTTT	CASSSRLAGGPVGELFF
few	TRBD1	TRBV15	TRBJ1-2	TGTGCCACCAGCAGAGATCTGGCAGGGGGCGACGGCTACACCTTC	CATSRDLAGGDGYTF
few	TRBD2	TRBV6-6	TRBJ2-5	TGTGCCAGCACCGCGACTAGCGGGAGAGGAGGTGAGACCCAGTACTTC	CASTATSGRGGETQYF
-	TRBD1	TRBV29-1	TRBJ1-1	TGCAGCATAAGCGCAGGGGGCTCCACTGAAGCTTTCTTT	CSISAGGSTEAFF
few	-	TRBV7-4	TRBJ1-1	TGTGCCAGCAGCAAATTAGTTGCGGGGAACACTGAAGCTTTCTTT	CASSKLVAGNTEAFF
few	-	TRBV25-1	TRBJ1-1	TGTGCCAGCACCCGACCCGTCGGAGGGGGGAACACTGAAGCTTTCTTT	CASTRPVGGGNTEAFF
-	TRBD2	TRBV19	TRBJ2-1	TGTGCCAGTAGGGCGGGAGGGCCTGTTGAGCAGTTCTTC	CASRAGGPVEQFF
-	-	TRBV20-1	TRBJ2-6	TGCAGTGCTAGAGATCCGGCCTCTGGGGCCAACGTCCTGACTTTC	CSARDPASGANVLTF
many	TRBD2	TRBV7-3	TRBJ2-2	TGTGCCAGCAGCAGACTAGCGGAGACCGGGGAGCTGTTTTTT	CASSRLAETGELFF
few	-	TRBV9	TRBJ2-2	TGTGCCAGCAGCGTAGAATCAAGCTTGAACACCGGGGAGCTGTTTTTT	CASSVESSLNTGELFF
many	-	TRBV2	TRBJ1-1	TGTGCCACCAGGGGAATCGGCACTGAAGCTTTCTTT	CATRGIGTEAFF
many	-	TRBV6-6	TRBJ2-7	TGTGCCAGCGGCTGGCGGAACTACGAGCAGTACTTC	CASGWRNYEQYF
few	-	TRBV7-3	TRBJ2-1	TGTGCCAGCAGCTTAGGAGGGGGGCCTGAGCAGTTCTTC	CASSLGGGPEQFF